The 18 T cell receptor beta chains reported below all come from one sample, sequenced in a study of T cell responses to AZD1222 COVID-19 vaccine (dated by TCRdb to the early 2020s). The library was built by means of the immunoSEQ multiplex PCR assay. Not all clones reach the TCRdb copy of this immuneACCESS table, which keeps in-frame sequences only. Checked studies attribute under half of the gap to unresolved V genes and leave the rest unexplained. The sample table shows around 170,000 clones, and around 88% are seen once. Together, the top ten hold roughly 12% of the sample. What the time point label conveys for this sample: about 28 days (+/-7) after the second vaccine dose. The source was peripheral blood, collected 28 days after the second AZD1222 dose. Every receptor here comes from an adult who received the AZD1222 COVID-19 vaccine.

This chain uses TRBV4-2 with TRBJ2-2; D tentatively fits TRBD1 or TRBD2 (5 bases each). This CDR3 is 17 amino acids long. Trimming removed 2 bases from V and 0 bases from J, with 13 bases in between. The germline V gene has CDR1 LGHNA and CDR2 YNFKEQ. The CDR3 coding sequence is TGTGCCAGCAGCCAATACCCCGGGACCACGAACACCGGGGAGCTGTTTTTT. Its protein product is CASSQYPGTTNTGELFF.

The chain has TRBV5-5 and TRBJ1-6, with 10 bases matching TRBD1. The CDR3 spans 17 residues. The germline CDR1 and CDR2 sequences are SGHKS and YYEKEE (reference sequence). V lost 0 bases and J lost 7; bases outside the gene matches: 7. The CDR3 DNA reads TGTGCCAGCAGCTTGGGGGACAGGGGTCGACTAAATTCACCCCTCCACTTT. Its protein is CASSLGDRGRLNSPLHF.

This clone was picked up a small number of times. The J gene is TRBJ1-1, the V gene TRBV28, with D unresolved. The CDR3 runs to 13 residues. The germline CDR1 and CDR2 sequences are MDHEN and SYDVKM. V gave up 5 bases and J gave up 0 bases, with 7 bases separating them. Written as DNA, the CDR3 is TGTGCCAGCAGTCCCCACATGAACACTGAAGCTTTCTTT. Its protein product is CASSPHMNTEAFF.

With respect to this clone: The sample has other DNA sequences that encode this CDR3 too. This rearrangement joins TRBV11-2 to TRBJ2-3; 12 bases agree with TRBD2. The V and J ends lost 1 base and 1 base, in that order; junction bases with no gene match: 0. Germline V gene data show CDR1 as SGHAT and CDR2 as FQNNGV. There are 16 residues in the CDR3. The DNA for the CDR3 is TGTGCCAGCAGCTTAGGACTAGCGGGGGGCACAGATACGCAGTATTTT. This gives the protein CASSLGLAGGTDTQYF. Variable domain in full (rest from reference TRBV11-2 and TRBJ2-3): EAGVAQSPRYKIIEKRQSVAFWCNPISGHATLYWYQQILGQGPKLLIQFQNNGVVDDSQLPKDRFSAERLKGVDSTLKIQPAKLEDSAVYLCASSLGLAGGTDTQYFGPGTRLTVL.

Comment on this clone: The identical CDR3 is also encoded by other nucleotide sequences in the sample. The chain uses TRBV11-1 and TRBJ1-2, with unresolved D. Germline V CDR1 and CDR2: SGHAT, FQDESV (reference sequence). The CDR3 is 13 residues long. Trimming took off 0 bases at V and 7 bases at J, with 9 bases between the two ends. The CDR3 region is CASSLAGSGGYTF. The DNA for the CDR3 is TGTGCCAGCAGCTTAGCAGGGAGCGGTGGCTACACCTTC.

This chain uses TRBV5-1 with TRBJ2-3, with 10 bases that match TRBD2. V lost 3 bases and J lost 4; bases outside the gene matches: 5. The germline CDR1 and CDR2 sequences are SGHRS and YFSETQ. The CDR3 has 15 amino acids. The CDR3 DNA reads TGCGCCAGCAGCTCCAGCGGGGGGGCCCCAGATACGCAGTATTTT. This gives the protein CASSSSGGAPDTQYF. Full variable domain (missing parts from reference TRBV5-1 and TRBJ2-3): KAGVTQTPRYLIKTRGQQVTLSCSPISGHRSVSWYQQTPGQGLQFLFEYFSETQRNKGNFPGRFSGRQFSNSRSEMNVSTLELGDSALYLCASSSSGGAPDTQYFGPGTRLTVL.

This chain uses TRBV21-1 with TRBJ1-2; TRBD1 was called by the table and not checked on the DNA. TRBV21-1 is annotated as a pseudogene. This CDR3 region has 15 residues. The DNA of the CDR3 is TGTGCCAGCAGCAAAGCGCTAAAACAGGGGGCGGCCTACACCTTC. Translated, it gives CASSKALKQGAAYTF.

Here the CDR3 DNA reads TGTGCCAGCAGCTTAGTTACCGGGGTCTCCACAGATACGCAGTATTTT. Translated, it gives CASSLVTGVSTDTQYF. The rearrangement uses TRBV11-2 and TRBJ2-3, with D perhaps TRBD2 (5 bases). CDR3 length: 16 amino acids. Trimming took off 1 base at V and 2 bases at J, with 13 bases between the two ends. Looked up from germline, CDR1 is SGHAT and CDR2 is FQNNGV.

As DNA, the CDR3 is TGTGCCACGGGACAGAGCTACGAGCAGTACTTC. Its translation is CATGQSYEQYF. The V and J genes are TRBV10-3 and TRBJ2-7, with 7 bases fitting TRBD1. The CDR3 runs to 11 residues. Germline CDR1 reads ENHRY; CDR2 reads SYGVKD. After removal of 10 bases from V and 3 bases from J, the junction contained 3 bases not matched to a gene.

The CDR3: CASSLDGRNYGYTF. The DNA for the CDR3 is TGTGCCAGCAGTTTAGACGGAAGAAACTATGGCTACACCTTC. The chain joins TRBV28 to TRBJ1-2; D remains ambiguous. The V end lost 2 bases, the J end lost 2 bases, and 9 bases lay between the germline ends. CDR1 MDHEN and CDR2 SYDVKM come from the germline V gene. CDR3 length: 14 residues.

This sequence joins TRBV7-8 and TRBJ1-3, with D unclear. The CDR3 loop spans 16 amino acids. Looked up from germline, CDR1 is SGHVS and CDR2 is FQNEAQ. Trimming removed 1 base at V and 0 bases at J, with 10 bases between. CDR3 in DNA: TGTGCCAGCAGCTTAGGCGGCAGACGCTCTGGAAACACCATATATTTT. Translating gives CASSLGGRRSGNTIYF.

The gene calls are TRBV4-1 and TRBJ2-3, with 9 bases fitting TRBD1. Germline CDR1 MGHRA, CDR2 YSYEKL. Losses at the gene ends were 2 bases for V and 3 bases for J; bases not matched to a gene: 9. There are 17 residues in the CDR3. CDR3 sequence reads: CASSQSTGTGWTDTQYF. The CDR3 DNA reads as TGCGCCAGCAGCCAAAGTACCGGGACAGGGTGGACAGATACGCAGTATTTT.

The chain employs TRBV6-5 and TRBJ1-2; no definite D call. V lost 6 bases, J lost 6 bases, and 11 bases lay in between. This CDR3 region has 12 residues. The germline gives CDR1 MNHEY, CDR2 SVGAGI. This chain's CDR3 is CASRGRGHGYTF. The CDR3 DNA follows: TGTGCCAGCAGGGGCCGGGGTCATGGCTACACCTTC.

CDR3 sequence (DNA): TGTGCCAGCAGCTCACTAGCGGGGGGCCTCTCCTACAATGAGCAGTTCTTC. As protein: CASSSLAGGLSYNEQFF. The chain employs TRBV3-1 (or the pseudogene TRBV3-2) and TRBJ2-1; 12 bases match TRBD2. The CDR3 runs to 17 residues. Germline V gene sequence: CDR1 LGHDT, CDR2 YNNKEL (reference sequence). The junction had 5 bases not matched to a gene; V was cut back by 5 bases and J by 0 bases.

V usage is TRBV28 and J usage is TRBJ2-7, with D maybe TRBD1 (6 bases). The germline V gene encodes CDR1 MDHEN and CDR2 SYDVKM. The V gene lost 2 bases and the J gene lost 6 bases, with 8 bases spanning the gap. The CDR3 runs 12 residues. The chain's CDR3 is CASSLPGAEQYF. The CDR3 DNA reads TGTGCCAGCAGTTTACCAGGGGCCGAGCAGTACTTC.

This clone was picked up one time. The chain has TRBV7-3 and TRBJ2-3; 11 positions agree with TRBD2. The junction had 3 bases not matched to a gene; V was cut back by 2 bases and J by 5 bases. Per the germline V gene, CDR1 is SGHTA and CDR2 is FQGTGA. The CDR3 runs to 15 residues. The CDR3: CASSLLAGGVDTQYF. DNA for the CDR3: TGTGCCAGCAGCTTACTAGCGGGGGGAGTAGATACGCAGTATTTT.

This clone has only a few counts. The V gene is TRBV27, the J gene TRBJ1-1; the match to TRBD1 covers 7 bases. Trimming removed 0 bases from V and 2 bases from J; junction bases left unmatched: 0. This CDR3 is 14 amino acids long. Germline CDR1 and CDR2: MNHEY and SMNVEV (reference sequence). The CDR3 nucleotides read TGTGCCAGCAGTTTATCAGGGGGCAACACTGAAGCTTTCTTT. It translates to CASSLSGGNTEAFF.

This chain joins TRBV6-5 and TRBJ2-3; maybe TRBD1 (6 bases). Per germline, CDR1 MNHEY and CDR2 SVGAGI. The CDR3 contains 13 residues. V lost 6 bases and J lost 4, with 11 bases in between. The CDR3 region is CASSLGHADTQYF. CDR3 nucleotide sequence: TGTGCCAGCAGCCTGGGACACGCAGATACGCAGTATTTT.